These 29 T cell receptor beta chains came from one sample sequenced in a study of T-cell reconstitution after alpha-beta-depleted transplantation in children (dated by TCRdb to the mid-2010s). The treatment or condition label here, explained by the study, means: allogeneic hematopoietic cell transplantation with graft depleted of TCRalphabeta T cells and CD19 B cells. The protocol used for the library was PCR. TCRdb names Illumina HiSeq 2500 as the instrument used. Molecular barcoding was employed in the preparation of TCR libraries, with unique molecular identifiers being used to normalize TCRbeta repertoire quantification. TCRdb reanalyzed the raw reads on its own, using fastp at Q25 for trimming and MiXCR for clone calling, and kept in-frame beta chains. All rows with the same CDR3 protein become a single entry with the most common DNA and genes. Here the sample has hundreds of thousands of distinct CDR3 sequences; 15% to 20% occur a single time. The ten largest clones take up just over 40% of the sample.

This sample comprised PBMCs, mostly from graft donor cells, obtained 360 days after TCRalphabeta/CD19-depleted stem cell transplant. These receptors all stem from a male patient under 10 years old who had a stem cell transplant for acute lymphoblastic leukemia, so the T cells may come from the graft donor.

This chain uses TRBV12-3 or TRBV12-4 with TRBJ2-4; the match to TRBD2 covers 9 bases. The CDR3 has 16 amino acids. Losses at the gene ends were 7 bases for V and 0 bases for J; bases not matched to a gene: 7. CDR3 loop: CASTSLAGIAKNIQYF. The CDR3 DNA is TGTGCCAGCACCTCCCTAGCGGGGATAGCCAAAAACATTCAGTACTTC.

The chain links TRBV28 to TRBJ2-7; possibly TRBD2 for D (6 bases). The CDR3 sequence is 14 residues long. CDR1 and CDR2 (germline): MDHEN, SYDVKM. V gave up 4 bases and J gave up 3 bases, with 13 bases separating them. CDR3 DNA sequence: TGTGCCAGCAGTTGGACTACTAGGGACTACGAGCAGTACTTC. It codes for CASSWTTRDYEQYF.

The sample holds a few counts of this clonotype. The chain has TRBV18 and TRBJ2-7; 13 bases line up with TRBD2. The CDR3 loop spans 18 amino acids. Germline CDR1 is KGHSH and CDR2 is LQKENI. The junction had 9 bases not matched to a gene; V was cut back by 3 bases and J by 1 base. The CDR3 reads CASSPRGLAGRTSYEQYF. CDR3 nucleotides: TGTGCCAGCTCACCTCGGGGACTAGCGGGACGTACGTCCTACGAGCAGTACTTC.

The sample holds many counts of this clonotype. The chain uses TRBV7-9 and TRBJ2-2, with 7 positions matching TRBD2. The CDR3 is made up of 16 amino acids. Germline CDR1 SEHNR, CDR2 FQNEAQ (reference sequence). V dropped 3 bases and J dropped 6; count of bases not matched to a gene: 10. The CDR3 DNA sequence: TGTGCCAGCAGCTTCGAGTGGCGGGAGTCTCCCGGGGAGCTGTTTTTT. Its translation is CASSFEWRESPGELFF.

This clonotype appeared many times. V and J are TRBV9 and TRBJ2-1; 7 bases match TRBD2. CDR1 SGDLS and CDR2 YYNGEE come from the germline V gene. The CDR3 is made up of 15 amino acids. V lost 0 bases and J lost 7; bases outside the gene matches: 7. This CDR3 is CASSVGGGVRNEQFF. The DNA of the CDR3 is TGTGCCAGCAGCGTAGGGGGGGGAGTGAGGAATGAGCAGTTCTTC.

This chain joins TRBV28 and TRBJ2-6; D is undetermined. Germline-derived CDR1 and CDR2 are MDHEN and SYDVKM. The V end lost 8 bases, the J end lost 0 bases, and 11 bases lay between the germline ends. This CDR3 is 15 amino acids long. CDR3 in amino acids: CASSGADSGANVLTF. CDR3 nucleotide sequence: TGTGCCAGCTCCGGCGCCGACTCTGGGGCCAACGTCCTGACTTTC.

The chain links TRBV30 to TRBJ1-2, with 8 positions matching TRBD1. CDR1 is GTSNPN, CDR2 SVGIG, per germline (reference sequence). This CDR3 is built from 15 residues. V lost 3 bases and J lost 7; bases outside the gene matches: 13. The CDR3 reads CAWREGTGWASGYTF. As DNA, the CDR3 is TGTGCCTGGAGGGAGGGGACAGGCTGGGCGAGTGGCTACACCTTC. The full variable domain, completed using reference TRBV30 and TRBJ1-2, is SQTIHQWPATLVQPVGSPLSLECTVEGTSNPNLYWYRQAAGRGLQLLFYSVGIGQISSEVPQNLSASRPQDRQFILSSKKLLLSDSGFYLCAWREGTGWASGYTFGSGTRLTVV.

Only a few counts were recorded for this clonotype. The chain's CDR3 is CASSLVRESDTGELFF. DNA of the CDR3: TGTGCCAGCAGCTTAGTCCGGGAGTCGGACACCGGGGAGCTGTTTTTT. The chain couples TRBV13 to TRBJ2-2; perhaps TRBD2 as D (6 bases). V was trimmed by 1 base and J by 3 bases, leaving 12 bases between them. Per germline, CDR1 PRHDT and CDR2 FYEKMQ (reference sequence). The CDR3 is 16 amino acids. Looking up the rest from reference TRBV13 and TRBJ2-2 gives the full variable domain: AAGVIQSPRHLIKEKRETATLKCYPIPRHDTVYWYQQGPGQDPQFLISFYEKMQSDKGSIPDRFSAQQFSDYHSELNMSSLELGDSALYFCASSLVRESDTGELFFGEGSRLTVL.

This chain links TRBV7-2 with TRBJ2-7; 11 bases map to TRBD2. The V and J ends lost 4 bases and 2 bases, in that order; junction bases with no gene match: 4. The CDR3 totals 15 residues. Germline V gene data show CDR1 as SGHTA and CDR2 as FQGNSA. CDR3 residues: CASSSPGLAAYEQYF. CDR3 coding DNA: TGTGCCAGCAGCTCACCGGGACTAGCGGCCTACGAGCAGTACTTC.

This clonotype was recorded many times. V and J are TRBV6-5 and TRBJ2-2; TRBD2 might be the D (6 bases). This CDR3 spans 14 amino acids. Germline CDR1 MNHEY, CDR2 SVGAGI. Trimming cost V 4 bases and J 6 bases, with 12 bases left between them. Here the CDR3 reads CASSSREDAGELFF. In nucleotides, the CDR3 is TGTGCCAGCAGTTCGAGGGAGGACGCCGGGGAGCTGTTTTTT.

Only a few counts were recorded for this clonotype. The V gene is TRBV5-1, the J gene TRBJ1-2, with D unclear. Trimming removed 0 bases at V and 3 bases at J, with 12 bases between. Germline CDR1 reads SGHRS; CDR2 reads YFSETQ. The CDR3 covers 15 residues. As DNA, the CDR3 is TGCGCCAGCAGCTTGGAGGAGGGTTTCGACTATGGCTACACCTTC. Translation: CASSLEEGFDYGYTF.

The rearrangement uses TRBV7-9 and TRBJ2-3, with a weak D call TRBD1 (6 bases). Trimming cost V 1 base and J 4 bases, with 12 bases left between them. Germline values: CDR1 SEHNR, CDR2 FQNEAQ (reference sequence). The CDR3 has 15 amino acids. CDR3 residues: CASSLGDRSADTQYF. CDR3 DNA sequence: TGTGCCAGCAGCTTAGGCGACAGGTCTGCAGATACGCAGTATTTT.

The J gene is TRBJ2-6, the V gene TRBV4-2; 9 bases agree with TRBD2. Germline V lookup: CDR1 LGHNA, CDR2 YNFKEQ. The V and J ends lost 6 bases and 0 bases, in that order; junction bases with no gene match: 15. This CDR3 is 20 amino acids long. This CDR3 reads CASRGRRTSGHFSGANVLTF. CDR3 nucleotide sequence: TGTGCCAGCAGGGGACGCAGAACTAGCGGGCACTTCTCTGGGGCCAACGTCCTGACTTTC.

This clonotype was seen a few times. V is TRBV11-1 and J is TRBJ2-5; no definite D call. This CDR3 region has 14 residues. Germline loops: CDR1 SGHAT, CDR2 FQDESV (reference sequence). V dropped 2 bases and J dropped 5 bases, with 12 bases sitting between them. CDR3 loop: CASSLRISTETQYF. As DNA, the CDR3 is TGTGCCAGCAGCTTAAGGATCAGTACGGAGACCCAGTACTTC.

This clonotype was counted ten times or more. The chain's CDR3 is CASGRGGNEQFF. The CDR3 nucleotides read TGTGCCAGCGGGAGAGGGGGCAATGAGCAGTTCTTC. J is TRBJ2-1 and V is TRBV28, with D perhaps matching TRBD1 (6 bases). The V and J ends lost 8 bases and 6 bases respectively, with 11 bases between them. The CDR3 has 12 amino acids. Germline loops: CDR1 MDHEN, CDR2 SYDVKM.

The table lists this clonotype with a few counts. The chain has TRBV29-1 and TRBJ2-7, with D hard to call. Germline V CDR1 and CDR2: SQVTM, ANQGSEA. V shed 4 bases and J shed 7 bases, with 14 bases lying between them. This CDR3 comprises 12 residues. The CDR3 loop is CSVGVRSFEQYF. The CDR3 nucleotides read TGCAGCGTTGGGGTCAGGTCCTTTGAGCAGTACTTC.

Ten or more counts support this clonotype. The chain is built from TRBV10-1 and TRBJ2-5; D gene ambiguous. The V end was cut by 2 bases, the J end by 3 bases, with 7 bases between. The length of the CDR3 is 13 residues. CDR1 is WNHNN and CDR2 is SYGVQD in the germline V gene (reference sequence). CDR3 sequence reads: CASSERPEETQYF. In DNA form, the CDR3 reads TGCGCCAGCAGTGAGCGACCAGAAGAGACCCAGTACTTC.

The sample holds a few counts of this clonotype. The genes are TRBV18 and TRBJ2-7; TRBD1 is a possible D gene (6 bases). Germline loops: CDR1 KGHSH, CDR2 LQKENI. This CDR3 comprises 14 residues. V shed 4 bases and J shed 4 bases, with 14 bases lying between them. For the CDR3, the DNA is TGTGCCAGCTCACGGGGGCCCACCCAGTACGAGCAGTACTTC. Translation gives CASSRGPTQYEQYF.

This clonotype has at least ten counts. The genes are TRBV12-3 or TRBV12-4 and TRBJ2-7, with D possibly matching TRBD2 (5 bases). The V end lost 4 bases, the J end lost 5 bases, and 18 bases lay between the germline ends. CDR3 size: 15 residues. The CDR3 region has the DNA TGTGCCAGCAGTTCCCTCGAGAGGGTGATAGACGAGCAGTACTTC. Amino acid sequence: CASSSLERVIDEQYF.

The V gene is TRBV4-3, the J gene TRBJ2-1, with 7 positions matching TRBD1. V dropped 8 bases and J dropped 0; count of bases not matched to a gene: 10. Germline V gene sequence: CDR1 LGHNA, CDR2 YSLEER. There are 16 residues in the CDR3. This CDR3 reads CASRYLYRGSYNEQFF. CDR3 sequence (DNA): TGCGCCAGCCGCTACCTATACAGGGGCTCCTACAATGAGCAGTTCTTC.

This clonotype was observed a few times. The chain links TRBV4-1 to TRBJ1-5; D is uncertain. There are 14 residues in the CDR3. V was pared by 0 bases and J by 1 base, with 4 bases between. CDR1 is MGHRA, CDR2 YSYEKL, per germline. Here the CDR3 DNA reads TGCGCCAGCAGCCAAGAGCAGAGCAATCAGCCCCAGCATTTT. Amino acids: CASSQEQSNQPQHF.

This clonotype was observed a handful of times. The chain recombines TRBV7-2 with TRBJ2-3, with a possible D match to TRBD1 (8 bases). Trimming cost V 3 bases and J 5 bases, with 15 bases left between them. This CDR3 is built from 15 residues. CDR1 and CDR2 from the germline V gene are SGHTA and FQGNSA. The CDR3 protein is CASSFYRGGIDTQYF. DNA for the CDR3: TGTGCCAGCAGCTTCTACAGGGGGGGGATAGATACGCAGTATTTT.

The gene calls are TRBV18 and TRBJ2-7; tentative D call: TRBD1 (5 bases). This CDR3 spans 15 amino acids. CDR1 and CDR2 (germline): KGHSH, LQKENI. The germline V and J ends were trimmed by 4 bases and 2 bases, with 15 bases remaining between them. The CDR3 is CASSHSGQGTYEQYF. CDR3 in DNA: TGTGCCAGCTCACATTCCGGCCAGGGCACCTACGAGCAGTACTTC.

The chain has TRBV10-3 and TRBJ2-2; 11 nucleotides match TRBD2. Germline CDR1 reads ENHRY; CDR2 reads SYGVKD. Unmatched junction bases numbered 16, after V lost 8 bases and J lost 2 bases. This CDR3 contains 19 residues. CDR3 nucleotide sequence: TGTGCCATCGCCCCGGGGCACGGACTAGCGGGCGCCAACACCGGGGAGCTGTTTTTT. This codes for CAIAPGHGLAGANTGELFF.

This clonotype has more than one count but fewer than ten. The CDR3 DNA follows: TGTGCCAGCAGCTTAATAAGGGGCACCTACAATGAGCAGTTCTTC. Encoded protein: CASSLIRGTYNEQFF. This chain links TRBV7-3 with TRBJ2-1; possible D gene TRBD1, 5 bases. This CDR3 has 15 amino acids. CDR1 and CDR2 from the germline V gene are SGHTA and FQGTGA. Deletions cut 1 base from V and 2 bases from J, with 9 bases between.

This rearrangement joins TRBV5-1 to TRBJ2-5; the D gene is possibly TRBD1 (5 bases). This CDR3 has 13 residues. Looked up from germline, CDR1 is SGHRS and CDR2 is YFSETQ. V lost 4 bases and J lost 1, with 8 bases in between. The CDR3, as DNA: TGCGCCAGCAGCCGGACATCCCAAGAGACCCAGTACTTC. As protein: CASSRTSQETQYF.

This clonotype was observed many times. CDR3 sequence (DNA): TGTGCCAGCAGCTCCCTAGCGGGAGTCCGGAAGAATACGCAGTATTTT. It specifies CASSSLAGVRKNTQYF. The V gene is TRBV13, the J gene TRBJ2-3; 10 bases match TRBD2. The CDR3 consists of 16 residues. Per the germline V gene, CDR1 is PRHDT and CDR2 is FYEKMQ (reference sequence). V shed 4 bases, J shed 7 bases, and the junction held 11 bases outside the gene matches.

CDR3 sequence (DNA): TGCGCCAGCAGCCAAGAGCGTTGGACAAACTATGGCTACACCTTC. It specifies CASSQERWTNYGYTF. The rearrangement links TRBV4-3 to TRBJ1-2; the D gene is possibly TRBD1 (5 bases). The CDR3 runs to 15 residues. Trimming took off 0 bases at V and 2 bases at J, with 10 bases between the two ends. CDR1 LGHNA and CDR2 YSLEER come from the germline V gene.

This clonotype was seen ten or more times. V gene TRBV7-8 combines with J gene TRBJ2-1, with D possibly matching TRBD1 (6 bases). Germline values: CDR1 SGHVS, CDR2 FQNEAQ. CDR3 size: 16 residues. V dropped 3 bases and J dropped 4 bases, with 16 bases sitting between them. The CDR3 DNA reads as TGTGCCAGCAGCTTGGTTTCGCGGACAGCATACAATGAGCAGTTCTTC. As protein: CASSLVSRTAYNEQFF.